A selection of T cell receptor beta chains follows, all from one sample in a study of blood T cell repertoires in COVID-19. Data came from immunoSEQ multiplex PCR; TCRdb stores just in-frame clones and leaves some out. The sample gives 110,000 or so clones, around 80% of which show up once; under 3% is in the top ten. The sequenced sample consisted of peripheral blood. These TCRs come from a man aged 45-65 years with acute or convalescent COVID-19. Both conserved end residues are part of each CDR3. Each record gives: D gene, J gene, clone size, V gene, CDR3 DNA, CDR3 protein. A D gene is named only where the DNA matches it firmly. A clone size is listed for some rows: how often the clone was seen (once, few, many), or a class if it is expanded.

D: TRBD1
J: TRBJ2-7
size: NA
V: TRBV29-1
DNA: TGCAGCGCTGGGACAGGGGACACCTACGAGCAGTACTTC
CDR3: CSAGTGDTYEQYF

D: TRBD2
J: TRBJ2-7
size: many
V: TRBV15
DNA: TGTGCCACCAGCAGAGGGGGACTAGCGGGATACGAGCAGTACTTC
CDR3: CATSRGGLAGYEQYF

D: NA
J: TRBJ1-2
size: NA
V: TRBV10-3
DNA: TGTGCCATCAGTGGTGACAACTTAGGTGGCTACACCTTC
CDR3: CAISGDNLGGYTF

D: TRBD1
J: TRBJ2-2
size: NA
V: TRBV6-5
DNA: TGTGCCAGCAGGCGCGGACAGGGTAACACCGGGGAGCTGTTTTTT
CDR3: CASRRGQGNTGELFF

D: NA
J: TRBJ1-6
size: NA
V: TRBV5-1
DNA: TGCGCCAGCAGCTTGGAGGGCAGGGTGGATTCACCCCTCCACTTT
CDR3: CASSLEGRVDSPLHF

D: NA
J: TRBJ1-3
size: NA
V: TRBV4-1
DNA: TGCGCCAGCAGCCAATCCATTTTAGACAACTCTGGAAACACCATATATTTT
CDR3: CASSQSILDNSGNTIYF

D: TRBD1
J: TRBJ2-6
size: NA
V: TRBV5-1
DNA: TGCGCCAGCAGCTTGGTGACAGGGGGAAGCTCTGGGGCCAACGTCCTGACTTTC
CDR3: CASSLVTGGSSGANVLTF

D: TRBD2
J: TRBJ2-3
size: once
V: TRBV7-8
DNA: TGTGCCAGCAGCCCCCGGACTAGCGGGATCACAGATACGCAGTATTTT
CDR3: CASSPRTSGITDTQYF

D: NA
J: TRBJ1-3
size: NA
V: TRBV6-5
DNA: TGTGCCAGCAGGACCCAGGGCAACTCTGGAAACACCATATATTTT
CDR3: CASRTQGNSGNTIYF

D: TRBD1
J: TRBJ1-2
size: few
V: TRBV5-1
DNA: TGCGCCAGCGGGACAGCGGAAGCTAACTATGGCTACACCTTC
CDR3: CASGTAEANYGYTF

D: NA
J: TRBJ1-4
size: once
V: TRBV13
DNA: TGTGCCAGCAGCGGTCCTCAGGGGAGAGGGGAAAAACTGTTTTTT
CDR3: CASSGPQGRGEKLFF

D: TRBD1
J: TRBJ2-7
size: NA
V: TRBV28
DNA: TGTGCCAGCAGTTTAAACCGGGACAGGGAATTCGAGCAGTACTTC
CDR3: CASSLNRDREFEQYF

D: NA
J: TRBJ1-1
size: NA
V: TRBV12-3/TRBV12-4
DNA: TGTGCCAGCAGGGGGAGCAAGAACACTGAAGCTTTCTTT
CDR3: CASRGSKNTEAFF

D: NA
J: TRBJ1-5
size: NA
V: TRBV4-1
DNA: TGCGCCAGCAGCCAAGATCCCGGCGGTTACAATCAGCCCCAGCATTTT
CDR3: CASSQDPGGYNQPQHF

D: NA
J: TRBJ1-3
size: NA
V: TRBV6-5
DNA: TGTGCCAGCAGTTACGCGGCGGGCTCTGGAAACACCATATATTTT
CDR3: CASSYAAGSGNTIYF

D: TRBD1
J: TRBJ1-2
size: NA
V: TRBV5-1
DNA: TGCGCCAGCAGCCTACAACCGGGACAGGCTAACTATGGCTACACCTTC
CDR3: CASSLQPGQANYGYTF

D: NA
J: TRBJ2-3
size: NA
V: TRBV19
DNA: TGTGCCAGTCTCAATCCCGGAGATACGCAGTATTTT
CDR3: CASLNPGDTQYF

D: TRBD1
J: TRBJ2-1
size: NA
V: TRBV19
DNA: TGTGCCAGTAGGCCGGGACAGGGTAAAAATGAGCAGTTCTTC
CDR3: CASRPGQGKNEQFF

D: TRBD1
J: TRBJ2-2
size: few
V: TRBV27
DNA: TGTGCCAGCAGTTTTAGACAGGGGGGGGACACCGGGGAGCTGTTTTTT
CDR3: CASSFRQGGDTGELFF

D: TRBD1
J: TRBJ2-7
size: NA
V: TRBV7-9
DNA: TGTGCCAGCAGCCCCCGGGACAGGGTCCACGAGCAGTACTTC
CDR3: CASSPRDRVHEQYF

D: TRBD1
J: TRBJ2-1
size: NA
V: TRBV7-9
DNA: TGTGCCAGCATCATGGACAGGGGGCTTTACAATGAGCAGTTCTTC
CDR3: CASIMDRGLYNEQFF

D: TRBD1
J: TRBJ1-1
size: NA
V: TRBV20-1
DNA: TGCAGTGCGGAGGGGGCGACTGAAGCTTTCTTT
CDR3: CSAEGATEAFF